This TCR beta chain emerged from a study of T cell changes during pregnancy in multiple sclerosis. V shed 4 bases and J shed 4 bases, with 9 bases lying between them. Germline loops: CDR1 SGHNT, CDR2 YYREEE (reference sequence). The CDR3 covers 12 residues. Libraries were prepared by immunoSEQ multiplex PCR; TCRdb keeps only in-frame clonotypes and omits some of them. The sample records around 56,000 clones, around 94% being singletons. The sequencing here drew on CD8+ T cells from peripheral blood mononuclear cells, taken after pregnancy. The chain links TRBV5-4 to TRBJ2-7; D remains unclear. The source is a female donor with multiple sclerosis, enrolled in a pregnancy study. The CDR3 protein is CASSLENYEQYF. DNA for the CDR3: TGTGCCAGCAGCCTTGAGAATTACGAGCAGTACTTC.